This T cell receptor (beta chain) was identified in a study of radiotherapy plus CTLA-4 blockade in lung cancer. The assay was immunoSEQ multiplex PCR, and TCRdb's table has in-frame clones only and misses some. This table has some 15,000 clones, around 87% appearing once. This clone has only one observation. CDR3 length: 16 amino acids. Germline trimming cut 3 bases from V and 4 bases from J; bases unmatched to any gene: 7. Germline V gene data show CDR1 as SNHLY and CDR2 as FYNNEI. The TCR originated in a human donor with non-small cell lung cancer that progressed on radiotherapy plus ipilimumab. Some clones in this sample may be carry-over from other donors' samples. The sample consisted of peripheral blood, taken from a patient treated with radiotherapy plus ipilimumab. V gene TRBV2 combines with J gene TRBJ2-2; 8 bases are shared with TRBD1. CDR3 residues: CASSELRTGPTGELFF. For the CDR3, the DNA is TGTGCCAGCAGTGAGTTGAGGACAGGGCCCACCGGGGAGCTGTTTTTT.